These 27 T cell receptor beta chains were all obtained from the same sample, sequenced in a study of identical twins. Each CDR3 protein is one row after TCRdb ran MiXCR on the 5' RACE reads. The sample carries about 200,000 distinct CDR3 sequences, 8% to 11% recorded once. The sample consisted of memory T cells sorted from blood. The receptors stem from a man between 45 and 60 years old in good health.

The rearrangement joins TRBV6-2 or TRBV6-3 to TRBJ2-6; no firm D call. The CDR3 is 16 amino acids. The V end was cut by 7 bases, the J end by 1 base, with 14 bases between. Germline assignment: CDR1 MNHEY and CDR2 SVGEGT. Written as DNA, the CDR3 is TGTGCCAGCACCCATCTCGGCATTTCTGGGGCCAACGTCCTGACTTTC. Amino acids: CASTHLGISGANVLTF.

This clonotype was observed a handful of times. V and J are TRBV7-2 and TRBJ2-1; D unclear. The germline CDR1 and CDR2 sequences are SGHTA and FQGNSA. The CDR3 has 12 residues. V lost 6 bases, J lost 5 bases, and 8 bases lay in between. Written as DNA, the CDR3 is TGTGCCAGCAGTCTCTACAACAATGAGCAGTTCTTC. It translates to CASSLYNNEQFF.

Only a few counts were recorded for this clonotype. V gene TRBV7-2 combines with J gene TRBJ2-2; a possible D gene is TRBD2 (5 bases). V was cut by 10 bases and J by 4 bases, with 19 bases left in between. This CDR3 is built from 15 residues. Germline values: CDR1 SGHTA, CDR2 FQGNSA. CDR3 region: CATQARGLVTGELFF. For the CDR3, the DNA is TGTGCCACCCAAGCTAGAGGGTTAGTCACCGGGGAGCTGTTTTTT.

Only a few counts were recorded for this clonotype. This chain uses TRBV5-6 with TRBJ2-6; TRBD2 aligns across 8 bases. Germline V gene data show CDR1 as SGHDT and CDR2 as YYEEEE. The J segment lost 2 bases and the V segment lost 4 bases, leaving 11 bases of the junction unmatched. The CDR3 extends over 18 amino acids. CDR3 in amino acids: CASSRPAGGGTGANVLTF. The CDR3 DNA is TGTGCCAGCAGCCGCCCCGCGGGAGGAGGGACTGGGGCCAACGTCCTGACTTTC.

This clonotype was counted between two and nine times. An end of the junction differs from the germline gene, which may be a read error. The rearrangement links TRBV12-3 or TRBV12-4 to TRBJ1-1; unclear D gene. The CDR3 extends over 13 amino acids. The CDR3 is CASILGKNTEAFF. CDR3 DNA sequence: TGTGCCAGCATTTTAGGGAAGAACACTGAAGCTTTCTTT.

V gene TRBV5-1 combines with J gene TRBJ2-7; tentative D call: TRBD2 (7 bases). The V gene lost 4 bases and the J gene lost 3 bases, with 17 bases spanning the gap. This CDR3 spans 15 amino acids. Germline CDR1 is SGHRS and CDR2 is YFSETQ. CDR3 coding DNA: TGCGCCAGCAGCGGGGGGGGGGCCTCCCACTACGAGCAGTACTTC. It is translated as CASSGGGASHYEQYF.

This clonotype was observed at least ten times. The chain has TRBV5-1 and TRBJ2-7, with a tentative D call TRBD2 (5 bases). Germline CDR1 is SGHRS and CDR2 is YFSETQ. The CDR3 spans 14 residues. Trimming removed 0 bases at V and 7 bases at J, with 14 bases between. The CDR3 DNA sequence: TGCGCCAGCAGCTTGGCCGGGATCATCGGGGAGCAGTACTTC. Its translation: CASSLAGIIGEQYF.

In this sample, this clonotype turned up many times. The V gene is TRBV27, the J gene TRBJ2-5; the match to TRBD2 covers 8 bases. The CDR3 extends over 15 amino acids. V was pared by 5 bases and J by 2 bases, with 7 bases of the junction left unmatched. Germline CDR1 and CDR2: MNHEY and SMNVEV (reference sequence). CDR3 in DNA: TGTGCCAGCAGTAAAGAGGTAGCGGGGCAAGAGACCCAGTACTTC. It specifies CASSKEVAGQETQYF.

The chain is built from TRBV5-1 and TRBJ2-2; D unresolved. Germline CDR1 is SGHRS and CDR2 is YFSETQ. V was shortened by 4 bases and J by 5 bases, with 6 bases between the two germline ends. This CDR3 region has 12 residues. CDR3 amino acids: CASSRITGELFF. CDR3 in DNA: TGCGCCAGCAGCAGGATAACCGGGGAGCTGTTTTTT.

The chain links TRBV19 to TRBJ2-1; 8 bases map to TRBD2. The V gene end was trimmed by 1 base and the J gene end by 6 bases; junction bases not matched to a gene: 5. The V gene's germline CDR1 is LNHDA and CDR2 SQIVND (reference sequence). There are 15 residues in the CDR3. The CDR3 DNA reads as TGTGCCAGTAGTATAGCGGGGACTAGAGGCAATGAGCAGTTCTTC. Its protein is CASSIAGTRGNEQFF.

This clonotype was observed many times. CDR3 sequence reads: CASSQDPGGLNTGELFF. The CDR3 DNA reads TGTGCCAGCAGCCAAGATCCCGGGGGGCTGAACACCGGGGAGCTGTTTTTT. This sequence joins TRBV4-2 and TRBJ2-2, with D possibly being TRBD2 (7 bases). CDR3 length: 17 residues. Trimming stripped 0 bases from V and 1 base from J, with 12 bases between. Germline CDR1 LGHNA, CDR2 YNFKEQ.

As regards this clonotype: This is likely a read error, given that the CDR3 carries no conserved phenylalanine or tryptophan at its end. The rearrangement uses TRBV18 and TRBJ2-6; 7 nucleotides line up with TRBD1. V lost 2 bases and J lost 0; bases outside the gene matches: 4. Germline CDR1 reads KGHSH; CDR2 reads LQKENI. The length of the CDR3 is 17 residues. The CDR3 bases are TGTGCCAGCTCACCAACAGGGGCGGGCTCTGGGGCCAACGTCCTGACTCTC. Translating it yields CASSPTGAGSGANVLTL.

There are many counts of this clonotype. The chain is built from TRBV28 and TRBJ2-1; D is perhaps TRBD1 (5 bases). This CDR3 has 13 residues. Germline loops: CDR1 MDHEN, CDR2 SYDVKM. V shed 8 bases and J shed 4 bases, with 12 bases lying between them. The CDR3: CASCPPGYNEQFF. In DNA, the CDR3 is TGTGCCAGCTGCCCTCCAGGGTACAATGAGCAGTTCTTC.

J is TRBJ2-7 and V is TRBV2; D possibly uses TRBD1 or TRBD2 (7 bases each). Germline loops: CDR1 SNHLY, CDR2 FYNNEI. Trimming took 6 bases from V and 7 from J, leaving 19 bases between them. The CDR3 has 14 residues. CDR3 sequence: CASSPGRGRWEQYF. In DNA form, the CDR3 reads TGTGCCAGCAGCCCGGGGAGGGGGCGGTGGGAGCAGTACTTC. The full variable domain, rest sourced from reference TRBV2 and TRBJ2-7, is EPEVTQTPSHQVTQMGQEVILRCVPISNHLYFYWYRQILGQKVEFLVSFYNNEISEKSEIFDDQFSVERPDGSNFTLKIRSTKLEDSAMYFCASSPGRGRWEQYFGPGTRLTVT.

This clonotype was seen a handful of times. This rearrangement joins TRBV5-1 to TRBJ2-7; 8 bases agree with TRBD2. This CDR3 comprises 15 residues. Germline V gives CDR1 SGHRS, CDR2 YFSETQ. V lost 1 base, J lost 5 bases, and 8 bases stayed unmatched. The CDR3, as DNA: TGCGCCAGCAGCTTGCGGGAGGGCCTATTGGACGAGCAGTACTTC. Amino acid sequence: CASSLREGLLDEQYF.

This clonotype has ten or more counts. The chain links TRBV7-9 to TRBJ2-7; TRBD2 is a possible D gene (5 bases). V gave up 2 bases and J gave up 7 bases, with 12 bases separating them. CDR3 size: 13 residues. Germline V CDR1 and CDR2: SEHNR, FQNEAQ (reference sequence). The CDR3 DNA reads TGTGCCAGCAGCTTACCGGGATTTAGGGAGCAGTACTTC. Its protein is CASSLPGFREQYF.

This clonotype was seen many times. The gene calls are TRBV29-1 and TRBJ2-7; 9 positions match TRBD1. The CDR3 loop spans 13 amino acids. Trimming took 5 bases from V and 3 from J; bases not matched to a gene: 5. Germline lookup yields CDR1 SQVTM and CDR2 ANQGSEA. The CDR3 is CSVRQGENYEQYF. DNA for the CDR3: TGCAGCGTTAGACAGGGGGAAAACTACGAGCAGTACTTC.

This clonotype appeared a few times. The chain links TRBV28 to TRBJ2-5; 7 bases are shared with TRBD1. Germline assignment: CDR1 MDHEN and CDR2 SYDVKM. With 6 bases clipped from V and 5 bases from J, the junction kept 15 bases outside the gene matches. The CDR3 totals 16 residues. The CDR3 sequence: CASRTWTGGASETQYF. The CDR3 nucleotides are TGTGCCAGCAGAACCTGGACAGGTGGGGCGTCGGAGACCCAGTACTTC. The full variable domain, rest sourced from reference TRBV28 and TRBJ2-5, is DVKVTQSSRYLVKRTGEKVFLECVQDMDHENMFWYRQDPGLGLRLIYFSYDVKMKEKGDIPEGYSVSREKKERFSLILESASTNQTSMYLCASRTWTGGASETQYFGPGTRLLVL.

There are a few counts of this clonotype. The chain couples TRBV5-1 to TRBJ2-5, with 9 nucleotides matching TRBD2. CDR3 length equals 13 residues. Trimming cost V 5 bases and J 4 bases; bases outside gene matches: 3. CDR1 is SGHRS, CDR2 YFSETQ, per germline. The DNA for the CDR3 is TGCGCCAGCAGTCTAGCGGGGACAGAGACCCAGTACTTC. Its translation is CASSLAGTETQYF.

This clonotype was seen more than once but under ten times. The chain is built from TRBV9 and TRBJ1-6; 12 nucleotides match TRBD1. Germline values: CDR1 SGDLS, CDR2 YYNGEE. Trimming at V came to 4 bases and at J to 9 bases, leaving 5 bases not matched to a gene. This CDR3 spans 15 amino acids. The chain's CDR3 is CASSPGTGGPSPLHF. DNA of the CDR3: TGTGCCAGCAGCCCGGGGACAGGGGGCCCTTCACCCCTCCACTTT.

In this sample, this clonotype turned up a few times. The chain's CDR3 is CASSPSLNWGRKPYEQYF. CDR3 sequence (DNA): TGTGCCAGCTCACCAAGCTTAAACTGGGGCCGAAAACCCTACGAGCAGTACTTC. V usage is TRBV18 and J usage is TRBJ2-7, with D perhaps TRBD1 (5 bases). Deletions cut 2 bases from V and 2 bases from J, with 22 bases between. The length of the CDR3 is 18 residues. Germline CDR1 KGHSH, CDR2 LQKENI.

The sample holds a few counts of this clonotype. Here the CDR3 DNA reads TGTGCCAGCAGCTCTACTCGGGGCGCAGAAGACGAGCAGTACTTC. The encoded protein is CASSSTRGAEDEQYF. The gene calls are TRBV7-8 and TRBJ2-7; D may be TRBD1 or TRBD2 (5 bases each). Germline lookup yields CDR1 SGHVS and CDR2 FQNEAQ. V was shortened by 4 bases and J by 5 bases, with 18 bases between the two germline ends. The CDR3 has 15 amino acids.

This clonotype was counted ten times or more. The chain links TRBV4-2 to TRBJ1-5; D might be TRBD1 (6 bases). V was shortened by 4 bases and J by 1 base, with 17 bases between the two germline ends. The V gene's germline CDR1 is LGHNA and CDR2 YNFKEQ. The CDR3 sequence is 17 residues long. As DNA, the CDR3 is TGTGCCAGCAGCCCAGAAGGGGGACGTGAGAGCAATCAGCCCCAGCATTTT. Translation gives CASSPEGGRESNQPQHF.

J is TRBJ2-1 and V is TRBV11-2; 10 nucleotides agree with TRBD2. This CDR3 has 17 amino acids. J gave up 4 bases and V 1 base, and 7 bases lay outside the gene matches. CDR1 SGHAT and CDR2 FQNNGV come from the germline V gene. The DNA for the CDR3 is TGTGCCAGCAGCTTAGTAGGGCTAGCGGGAGTATACAATGAGCAGTTCTTC. It is translated as CASSLVGLAGVYNEQFF.

This rearrangement joins TRBV7-2 to TRBJ2-1; the D gene is possibly TRBD2 (5 bases). This CDR3 spans 16 amino acids. CDR1 SGHTA and CDR2 FQGNSA come from the germline V gene. The germline V and J ends were trimmed by 4 bases and 6 bases, with 19 bases remaining between them. CDR3 amino acids: CASSSFRRLGSNEQFF. In DNA, the CDR3 is TGTGCCAGCAGCTCTTTCCGGAGGCTAGGATCCAATGAGCAGTTCTTC.

The chain employs TRBV7-3 and TRBJ2-1; 10 nucleotides line up with TRBD2. The CDR3 spans 14 residues. Germline V CDR1 and CDR2: SGHTA, FQGTGA. Trimming removed 2 bases from V and 9 bases from J; junction bases left unmatched: 4. The CDR3 coding sequence is TGTGCCAGCAGCTTACTAGCGGGGGATGCTGAGCAGTTCTTC. Its protein product is CASSLLAGDAEQFF.

This clonotype was counted many times. V is TRBV4-3 and J is TRBJ1-2; 8 nucleotides align to TRBD1. Germline assignment: CDR1 LGHNA and CDR2 YSLEER. The CDR3 consists of 15 residues. V dropped 0 bases and J dropped 5; count of bases not matched to a gene: 5. The DNA of the CDR3 is TGCGCCAGCAGCCAAGAACCGACAGGGGTATATGGCTACACCTTC. Its translation is CASSQEPTGVYGYTF.